The subject of this entry is one T cell receptor beta chain. This clone was counted a few times. Its antigen remains undetermined. It has no much larger one-base neighbor in the sample; base qualities were not kept. TCRbeta CDR3 regions were amplified from genomic DNA using the immunoSEQ Assay, a bias-controlled multiplex PCR. The authors' pipeline ran thus. The number of nucleated cells in each sample was estimated by amplification of reference gene primers within the assay. To quantify the absolute abundance of each unique TCRbeta CDR3 rearrangement, sequence reads were collapsed and filtered. For each sample, productive Simpson clonality was calculated as the square root of Simpson's diversity index across productive rearrangements. TCRdb took over this immuneACCESS table, retaining in-frame rearrangements with V and J assigned. Such tables are incomplete; in checked studies, under half of the missing clones stem from an unresolved V gene, and the remainder is unexplained. V and J calls and clone size come straight from that table; D and trimming were deduced from the DNA. Here the sample has 28,000 or so clones; 88% occur a single time. The top ten constitute approximately 7.9% of the sample.

The data originate from a study of blood T cell repertoires in COVID-19 (dated by TCRdb to about 2020). Context from the whole study: The collaborator samples originated in the United States, Italy and Spain and spanned the acute and convalescent phases of COVID-19. The repertoires were released in a freely available public database intended as a resource for research on the immune response to SARS-CoV-2. Samples were obtained from the ongoing ImmuneRACE study (first 160 participants) and from about 1,300 subjects provided by 6 global collaborators. Where available, HLA class I and class II types were obtained from metadata supplied by the sample provider rather than from assay-based typing. Subjects who had been exposed to COVID-19, were actively infected with it, or had recovered from it provided the deeply sampled blood TCRbeta repertoires that made up the dataset. The sample metadata nearly always contained a de-identified subject ID, COVID-19 status, age in years and sex. The material from the prospective study consisted of cDNA or gDNA derived from T cells, B-cell-depleted T cells, or PBMCs. Here is what the overall study found, with its caveats: The quantity of clinical and demographic metadata differed by source and by participant and was supplied without curation.

The CDR3, cysteine through phenylalanine, is 16 amino acids long. CDR3 DNA is the only sequence kept; it has 48 bases, read in frame from the first base. CDR1 is given as SNHLY and CDR2 as FYNNEI, both from the germline V gene. Ends trimmed: V by 6 bases, J by 4 bases; bases unmatched to a gene: 8. One collaborating source in Seattle enrolled patients while the patients were actively infected and followed the patients over time throughout the course of disease. Each collaborating institution followed its own protocols to collect whole blood in K2EDTA tubes. Collaborator samples were shipped for TCRbeta analysis as frozen whole blood, isolated PBMCs, or DNA extracted from either sample type.

The chain couples TRBV2 to TRBJ2-2; 10 bases in the junction line up with TRBD2. This TCR derives from a man in his sixties with COVID-19, enrolled during active disease. The sequencing input was peripheral blood. Here the CDR3 is given as CASRDLAGEVTGELFF. The nucleotide sequence reads TGTGCCAGCAGGGACCTAGCGGGGGAGGTCACCGGGGAGCTGTTTTTT. With the rest looked up from the reference TRBV2 and TRBJ2-2 genes rather than sequenced, the full variable domain is EPEVTQTPSHQVTQMGQEVILRCVPISNHLYFYWYRQILGQKVEFLVSFYNNEISEKSEIFDDQFSVERPDGSNFTLKIRSTKLEDSAMYFCASRDLAGEVTGELFFGEGSRLTVL.